The 29 T cell receptor beta chains below all came from one sample that was sequenced in a study of regulatory T cells in long-lasting Graves disease. The time point here: newly diagnosed GD, antithyroid drugs for less than 3 months. There was RNA extracted from PBMCs, and the TCR library was made from it. Combining iRepertoire HTBI primers with Arm-PCR of CDR3 regions, the authors built TCR beta libraries. TCRdb re-called the multiplex PCR reads with MiXCR, one entry per CDR3 protein. The sample records roughly 350,000 distinct CDR3 sequences, around 15% being singletons. These records were also assigned to another study, of T cells in Graves' hyperthyroidism and ophthalmopathy.

The sample consisted of peripheral blood mononuclear cells (PBMCs), taken at new diagnosis, from a patient treated with antithyroid drugs. These receptors all come from a woman younger than 35 with Graves disease.

Only a few counts were recorded for this clonotype. The chain combines TRBV10-3 with TRBJ2-7; D gene uncertain. With 4 bases removed from V and 2 bases from J, the gap between germline ends came to 6 bases. The CDR3 is 12 amino acids. Germline values: CDR1 ENHRY, CDR2 SYGVKD. The CDR3 spells CAISAGTYEQYF. The CDR3 DNA reads TGTGCCATCAGTGCGGGCACCTACGAGCAGTACTTC.

This clonotype was seen only a few times. The gene calls are TRBV5-5 and TRBJ2-7; D is ambiguous. Deletions cut 2 bases from V and 1 base from J, with 10 bases between. Germline CDR1 and CDR2: SGHKS and YYEKEE (reference sequence). The CDR3 consists of 14 residues. The DNA for the CDR3 is TGTGCCAGCAGCTTTGGAATAGGGTCCTACGAGCAGTACTTC. Its translation: CASSFGIGSYEQYF.

This clonotype was seen repeatedly, ten times or more. The chain joins TRBV7-3 to TRBJ1-2, with unresolved D. The V end lost 2 bases, the J end lost 3 bases, and 13 bases lay between the germline ends. From germline, CDR1 is SGHTA and CDR2 FQGTGA. The CDR3 is 15 residues long. The CDR3 loop is CASSLPWLGYYGYTF. The CDR3 DNA is TGTGCCAGCAGCTTACCCTGGTTGGGCTACTATGGCTACACCTTC.

In this sample, this clonotype turned up many times. One junction end does not reproduce the germline sequence, and a read error may be involved. This sequence joins TRBV12-3 or TRBV12-4 and TRBJ1-1; D gene unclear. The length of the CDR3 is 13 residues. The CDR3 protein is CASRLAGNTEAFF. The DNA for the CDR3 is TGTGCCAGCAGGTTAGCGGGCAACACTGAAGCTTTCTTT.

This clonotype was seen repeatedly, ten times or more. The rearrangement uses TRBV7-9 and TRBJ2-1, with TRBD2 as a possible D gene (6 bases). The germline CDR1 and CDR2 sequences are SEHNR and FQNEAQ (reference sequence). Trimming took off 5 bases at V and 5 bases at J, with 13 bases between the two ends. CDR3 size: 14 residues. The DNA for the CDR3 is TGTGCCAGCAGCCCTAGGACTATTCACAATGAGCAGTTCTTC. This translates into CASSPRTIHNEQFF.

The table lists this clonotype with many counts. The CDR3 bases are TGTGCCAGCAGCTACCTGCCGGGACTAGCGGTATACAATGAGCAGTTCTTC. This codes for CASSYLPGLAVYNEQFF. The chain joins TRBV7-3 to TRBJ2-1, with 11 nucleotides matching TRBD2. The J segment lost 4 bases and the V segment lost 4 bases, leaving 9 bases of the junction unmatched. The V gene's germline CDR1 is SGHTA and CDR2 FQGTGA. The CDR3 runs to 17 residues.

This clonotype has more than one count but fewer than ten. The genes are TRBV7-9 and TRBJ1-1; D is unresolved. Germline values: CDR1 SEHNR, CDR2 FQNEAQ (reference sequence). The CDR3 loop spans 14 amino acids. Trimming removed 5 bases at V and 7 bases at J, with 17 bases between. The CDR3 DNA follows: TGTGCCAGCAGCCCCCGCGAGCAGGTTTTTGAAGCTTTCTTT. It specifies CASSPREQVFEAFF.

This clonotype has a count of ten or more. Relative to the germline gene, one junction end is altered; a read error may explain this. This chain joins TRBV5-1 and TRBJ2-2, with 10 positions matching TRBD2. This CDR3 contains 16 residues. CDR1 is SGHRS, CDR2 YFSETQ, per germline. CDR3 in amino acids: CASSSRLAGNTGELFF. CDR3 DNA sequence: TGTGCCAGCAGCTCAAGACTAGCGGGGAACACCGGGGAGCTGTTTTTT.

This clonotype was picked up many times. The rearrangement links TRBV7-9 to TRBJ2-3, with D possibly called TRBD1 or TRBD2 (6 bases each). Germline CDR1 is SEHNR and CDR2 is FQNEAQ (reference sequence). There are 16 residues in the CDR3. V was pared by 5 bases and J by 1 base, with 16 bases between. CDR3 region: CASSPKGGIRTDTQYF. The CDR3 DNA reads TGTGCCAGCAGCCCCAAGGGGGGCATTCGCACAGATACGCAGTATTTT.

This clonotype came up a few times. The chain is built from TRBV29-1 and TRBJ1-2; the D is unclear. Germline CDR1 and CDR2: SQVTM and ANQGSEA. V lost 0 bases and J lost 7, with 9 bases in between. The CDR3 extends over 12 amino acids. The CDR3 is CSVEEDPGGYTF. The CDR3 coding sequence is TGCAGCGTTGAAGAGGACCCGGGTGGCTACACCTTC.

This clonotype was observed many times. The rearrangement uses TRBV29-1 and TRBJ1-1; the match to TRBD1 covers 12 bases. Germline lookup yields CDR1 SQVTM and CDR2 ANQGSEA. The CDR3 consists of 13 residues. V gave up 6 bases and J gave up 11 bases; unmatched junction bases: 10. CDR3: CSVRGQGASLAFF. CDR3 nucleotide sequence: TGCAGCGTGAGGGGACAGGGGGCGTCCCTTGCTTTCTTT. The complete variable domain, with remaining parts taken from reference TRBV29-1 and TRBJ1-1, reads SAVISQKPSRDICQRGTSLTIQCQVDSQVTMMFWYRQQPGQSLTLIATANQGSEATYESGFVIDKFPISRPNLTFSTLTVSNMSPEDSSIYLCSVRGQGASLAFFGQGTRLTVV.

Many counts were recorded for this clonotype. V is TRBV18 and J is TRBJ1-2, with 9 bases fitting TRBD1. In germline, CDR1 is KGHSH, CDR2 LQKENI. This CDR3 region has 16 residues. The V and J ends lost 0 bases and 7 bases, in that order; junction bases with no gene match: 9. The CDR3 bases are TGTGCCAGCTCACCACCGACAGGGGGTTCCCCAGGTGGCTACACCTTC. Its protein product is CASSPPTGGSPGGYTF.

This clonotype was counted ten times or more. The chain joins TRBV20-1 to TRBJ2-5; D possibly corresponds to TRBD1 (7 bases). Trimming removed 6 bases at V and 0 bases at J, with 17 bases between. Germline CDR1 and CDR2: DFQATT and SNEGSKA (reference sequence). This CDR3 contains 15 residues. The CDR3 DNA follows: TGCAGTGCCTATTCCGACAGGGACTACCAAGAGACCCAGTACTTC. Translated: CSAYSDRDYQETQYF.

This clonotype was seen at least ten times. This sequence joins TRBV2 and TRBJ1-4, with D possibly TRBD1 on 5 matching bases. Germline values: CDR1 SNHLY, CDR2 FYNNEI. The length of the CDR3 is 14 residues. The germline V and J ends were trimmed by 7 bases and 4 bases, with 13 bases remaining between them. CDR3 protein: CASIPGRLNEKLFF. CDR3 DNA sequence: TGTGCCAGCATTCCGGGACGGCTTAATGAAAAACTGTTTTTT.

This clonotype showed up many times. This chain joins TRBV20-1 and TRBJ2-7; D remains ambiguous. This CDR3 contains 15 residues. Trimming shortened V by 0 bases and J by 0 bases, and 12 bases separated the two germline ends. Germline lookup yields CDR1 DFQATT and CDR2 SNEGSKA (reference sequence). In nucleotides, the CDR3 is TGCAGTGCTAGAGATCACGAGAGGCGCTCCTACGAGCAGTACTTC. Translating gives CSARDHERRSYEQYF.

The genes are TRBV7-9 and TRBJ2-2; D uncertain. Trimming cost V 8 bases and J 5 bases, with 12 bases left between them. Germline V gene lookup returns CDR1 SEHNR and CDR2 FQNEAQ (reference sequence). There are 13 residues in the CDR3. The CDR3 here is CASRALQTGELFF. CDR3 coding DNA: TGTGCCAGCCGGGCACTTCAAACCGGGGAGCTGTTTTTT.

This clonotype came up many times. This chain joins TRBV5-1 and TRBJ2-1; 8 bases are shared with TRBD2. Germline V gene data show CDR1 as SGHRS and CDR2 as YFSETQ. The trim removed 4 bases at V and 0 bases at J, leaving 6 bases unmatched. This CDR3 comprises 16 residues. The DNA of the CDR3 is TGCGCCAGCAGCCTAGCGGGCTCGAACTCCTACAATGAGCAGTTCTTC. It is translated as CASSLAGSNSYNEQFF.

At least ten counts were recorded for this clonotype. The rearrangement links TRBV5-1 to TRBJ2-7; maybe TRBD1 (6 bases). The V and J ends lost 1 base and 3 bases respectively, with 11 bases between them. Per the germline V gene, CDR1 is SGHRS and CDR2 is YFSETQ. The CDR3 is 14 amino acids. The DNA of the CDR3 is TGCGCCAGCAGCTTGTTGGGGGCCGACTACGAGCAGTACTTC. It specifies CASSLLGADYEQYF.

Many counts were recorded for this clonotype. This chain links TRBV9 with TRBJ2-7, with 8 bases identical to TRBD2. Trimming at V came to 3 bases and at J to 2 bases, leaving 7 bases not matched to a gene. The CDR3 runs to 15 residues. Germline CDR1 SGDLS, CDR2 YYNGEE. CDR3 bases: TGTGCCAGCAGCGCGGGGGGGGGCTCCCCCTACGAGCAGTACTTC. Translation: CASSAGGGSPYEQYF.

This clonotype was observed many times. V is TRBV10-3 and J is TRBJ1-1; TRBD1 matches at 10 bases. This CDR3 is 15 amino acids long. CDR1 is ENHRY, CDR2 SYGVKD, per germline. V lost 6 bases to trimming and J lost 1 base; unmatched junction nucleotides: 5. CDR3 coding DNA: TGTGCCATCAGGGAGGGGACAGGGGAGAACACTGAAGCTTTCTTT. It encodes CAIREGTGENTEAFF.

The J gene is TRBJ1-5, the V gene TRBV10-2; D call uncertain. Germline CDR1 WSHSY, CDR2 SAAADI. V was trimmed by 0 bases and J by 6 bases, leaving 6 bases between them. There are 13 residues in the CDR3. The CDR3 region has the DNA TGCGCCAGCAGTGAGTCGGGGATTCAGCCCCAGCATTTT. It translates to CASSESGIQPQHF.

The chain carries TRBV6-1 and TRBJ1-5, with D perhaps TRBD1 (5 bases). The CDR3 has 15 amino acids. V dropped 6 bases and J dropped 2 bases, with 14 bases sitting between them. The germline V gene encodes CDR1 MNHNS and CDR2 SASEGT. CDR3: CASSHARGGNQPQHF. DNA of the CDR3: TGTGCCAGCAGCCATGCTCGGGGGGGCAATCAGCCCCAGCATTTT.

This clonotype was recorded a few times. The chain links TRBV20-1 to TRBJ2-7; tentative D call: TRBD1 (9 bases). Germline V gives CDR1 DFQATT, CDR2 SNEGSKA (reference sequence). This CDR3 region has 15 residues. The V gene lost 0 bases and the J gene lost 4 bases, with 16 bases spanning the gap. In nucleotides, the CDR3 is TGCAGTGCTAGAGAGGGACAGGGCGGGGGGTACGAGCAGTACTTC. Translating it yields CSAREGQGGGYEQYF.

The chain employs TRBV6-5 and TRBJ1-5; 9 nucleotides agree with TRBD1. The V segment lost 4 bases and the J segment 2 bases; nucleotides outside the gene matches: 15. The CDR3 spans 19 residues. Per germline, CDR1 MNHEY and CDR2 SVGAGI. The CDR3 DNA reads TGTGCCAGCAGTTTAATCCGGGACAGGGAACGGTCTGGCAATCAGCCCCAGCATTTT. Translating it yields CASSLIRDRERSGNQPQHF.

In this sample, this clonotype turned up many times. This chain links TRBV6-1 with TRBJ2-7, with 10 bases lining up with TRBD2. This CDR3 is built from 15 residues. Germline CDR1 and CDR2: MNHNS and SASEGT. J lost 0 bases, V lost 4 bases, and 3 bases had no gene match. DNA for the CDR3: TGTGCCAGCAGTGCGACTAGCGGGTACTCCTACGAGCAGTACTTC. Residues: CASSATSGYSYEQYF.

V usage is TRBV5-1 and J usage is TRBJ2-2; the match to TRBD2 covers 13 bases. This CDR3 has 16 residues. CDR1 SGHRS and CDR2 YFSETQ come from the germline V gene. The V gene end was trimmed by 4 bases and the J gene end by 2 bases; junction bases not matched to a gene: 2. CDR3 nucleotides: TGCGCCAGCAGCGGGACTAGCGGGATCAACACCGGGGAGCTGTTTTTT. Its protein is CASSGTSGINTGELFF.

This clonotype was found many times. V gene TRBV13 combines with J gene TRBJ2-7, with a possible D match to TRBD2 (6 bases). CDR1 and CDR2 (germline): PRHDT, FYEKMQ (reference sequence). The CDR3 contains 16 residues. V was pared by 5 bases and J by 2 bases, with 19 bases between. The CDR3 sequence: CASSPSRGDLAYEQYF. CDR3 sequence (DNA): TGTGCCAGCAGCCCTTCCCGCGGGGACTTGGCCTACGAGCAGTACTTC.

In this sample, this clonotype turned up many times. J is TRBJ2-1 and V is TRBV6-1, with TRBD2 matching 7 bases. J lost 10 bases, V lost 6 bases, and 12 bases had no gene match. Per germline, CDR1 MNHNS and CDR2 SASEGT. CDR3 length: 14 residues. The CDR3 protein is CASRPIGEGQEQFF. The CDR3, as DNA: TGTGCCAGCAGGCCAATAGGGGAGGGGCAGGAGCAGTTCTTC.

The table lists this clonotype with a few counts. This chain connects TRBV5-1 to TRBJ2-5; 9 bases align to TRBD1. Trimming took 2 bases from V and 4 from J; bases not matched to a gene: 6. This CDR3 spans 15 amino acids. The germline CDR1 and CDR2 sequences are SGHRS and YFSETQ. The CDR3 DNA reads TGCGCCAGCAGCTTATCGGGACAGGGCCTAGAGACCCAGTACTTC. Protein product: CASSLSGQGLETQYF.